The entry that follows covers one T cell receptor beta chain sequence. These data come from a study of blood T cell repertoires in COVID-19. Background on the study: PBMCs, B-cell-depleted T cells, or T cells were the source of the cDNA or gDNA that made up the material.

Assay: immunoSEQ multiplex PCR; the TCRdb copy retains only in-frame clones and omits some. The sample has 190,000 or so clones; around 86% are singletons. The CDR3 is made up of 14 amino acids. CDR1 and CDR2 (germline): SEHNR, FQNEAQ (reference sequence). The V segment lost 4 bases and the J segment 3 bases; nucleotides outside the gene matches: 5. Participants were aged about 18 to 100 years from approximately 25 US areas. Sequenced material: PBMCs or T cells enriched from blood (not recorded which). V and J are TRBV7-9 and TRBJ2-7, with 8 bases fitting TRBD2. This TCR was sampled from a woman in her 30s who had recovered from COVID-19. CDR3 sequence reads: CASSSGLAVYEQYF. As DNA, the CDR3 is TGTGCCAGCAGCTCTGGACTAGCCGTCTACGAGCAGTACTTC.